This note documents a single TCR beta chain sequence. Its target is unknown. Specified time point: blood 4 weeks post-SBRT, at nephrectomy. Treatment defined: 15 Gy SBRT to primary tumor, nephrectomy 4 weeks later. Nephrectomy followed 15 Gy stereotactic body radiation by 4 weeks. The sample belongs to a study of radiation and T cells in renal cell carcinoma. Regarding the study as a whole: Without pretreatment biopsies, baseline tumor clonotype presence was undetermined. Top tumor clonotypes rose in blood 2 weeks post-radiation, then contracted.

The method was immunoSEQ multiplex PCR; TCRdb's version includes in-frame clones alone and lacks a portion of them. The repertoire consists of over 85,000 clones, with approximately 80% occurring once and the leading ten covering roughly a tenth. Germline values: CDR1 MNHNY, CDR2 SVGAGI (reference sequence). V was clipped by 6 bases and J by 8 bases; unmatched bases: 13. This CDR3 is built from 15 residues. This TCR was sampled from a middle-aged man with renal cell carcinoma. The sample was blood, taken from a patient whose treatment included radiotherapy and nephrectomy. This chain joins TRBV6-6 and TRBJ2-1; TRBD1 agrees at 7 bases. The CDR3 spells CASRPTGLGSDEQFF. The CDR3 DNA reads as TGTGCCAGCAGACCGACAGGGTTGGGCAGCGATGAGCAGTTCTTC.